Listed here are 15 T cell receptor beta chains from one sample, sequenced in a study of T cells in Graves' hyperthyroidism and ophthalmopathy. RNA transcripts were the template for amplifying TCR beta CDR3 regions. TCR CDR3 regions were first amplified by RT-PCR with HTBI primers. MiXCR, applied by TCRdb to the multiplex PCR reads, yields one record per CDR3 protein. The sample records about 540,000 distinct CDR3 sequences, more than 45% being singletons. Sequences were obtained from peripheral blood or thyroid tissue (not recorded which). Receptor source: a woman between 18 and 30 years old with Graves' hyperthyroidism.

Comments on this clonotype: A much larger clonotype is one base distant, so this may be a read error. Without the conserved terminal phenylalanine or tryptophan, this CDR3 likely stems from a read error. The CDR3 protein is CSAGPDEQYI. The DNA of the CDR3 is TGCAGTGCAGGACCAGACGAGCAGTACATC. The V call is TRBV20-1, the J call TRBJ2-7, with no clear D. CDR1 DFQATT and CDR2 SNEGSKA come from the germline V gene (reference sequence). The CDR3 runs 10 residues. V was pared by 6 bases and J by 5 bases, with 8 bases between.

The rearrangement links TRBV6-5 to TRBJ2-7; 7 positions agree with TRBD1. V shed 5 bases, J shed 4 bases, and the junction held 8 bases outside the gene matches. CDR1 is MNHEY, CDR2 SVGAGI, per germline. The CDR3 is 14 amino acids. The CDR3 spells CASSAGQAPYEQYF. CDR3 DNA: TGTGCCAGCAGTGCCGGACAGGCTCCGTACGAGCAGTACTTC.

This clonotype was seen only a few times. V usage is TRBV9 and J usage is TRBJ1-2, with D unclear. CDR3 length equals 12 residues. Trimming cost V 7 bases and J 7 bases, with 14 bases left between them. Germline CDR1 reads SGDLS; CDR2 reads YYNGEE. The CDR3 region has the DNA TGTGCCAGCTTACTGACGGACCCTGGCTACACCTTC. Residues: CASLLTDPGYTF.

This chain links TRBV7-2 with TRBJ1-5; D is unclear. Germline V gives CDR1 SGHTA, CDR2 FQGNSA. The CDR3 has 12 amino acids. Trimming removed 5 bases at V and 5 bases at J, with 7 bases between. The CDR3 region is CASSLDHQPQHF. The DNA of the CDR3 is TGTGCCAGCAGCCTGGACCATCAGCCCCAGCATTTT.

This clonotype was seen only once. The V call is TRBV7-2, the J call TRBJ1-2; the D is unclear. V lost 5 bases, J lost 4 bases, and 17 bases lay in between. CDR1 and CDR2 from the germline V gene are SGHTA and FQGNSA. The CDR3 sequence is 15 residues long. The CDR3: CASSKNVGIAYGYTF. The DNA for the CDR3 is TGTGCCAGCAGCAAAAATGTCGGGATTGCCTATGGCTACACCTTC.

The chain employs TRBV29-1 and TRBJ2-7, with 9 positions matching TRBD1. Per germline, CDR1 SQVTM and CDR2 ANQGSEA. With V trimmed by 7 bases and J by 3 bases, 13 bases remained unmatched. This CDR3 has 15 residues. CDR3 sequence: CSADRADRGNYEQYF. DNA of the CDR3: TGCAGCGCTGATAGGGCGGACAGGGGAAACTACGAGCAGTACTTC.

The rearrangement joins TRBV5-1 to TRBJ1-2; 8 bases match TRBD1. The CDR3 totals 16 residues. V lost 4 bases to trimming and J lost 1 base; unmatched junction nucleotides: 9. Germline CDR1 and CDR2: SGHRS and YFSETQ. The CDR3 DNA is TGCGCCAGCAGCCAATCCGCAGGGGGCGGTAACTATGGCTACACCTTC. Amino acids: CASSQSAGGGNYGYTF.

The chain recombines TRBV7-6 with TRBJ2-7, with 9 bases fitting TRBD1. The CDR3 runs 16 residues. The germline gives CDR1 SGHVS, CDR2 FNYEAQ. Losses at the gene ends were 1 base for V and 0 bases for J; bases not matched to a gene: 4. The CDR3 DNA is TGTGCCAGCAGCTTAGTATCGGGACAGGGCTCCTACGAGCAGTACTTC. Amino acids: CASSLVSGQGSYEQYF.

The V call is TRBV10-3, the J call TRBJ1-1; 7 nucleotides agree with TRBD1. The germline gives CDR1 ENHRY, CDR2 SYGVKD. The CDR3 extends over 14 amino acids. V trimming: 5 bases; J trimming: 1 base; junction bases outside the gene matches: 4. CDR3 nucleotides: TGTGCCATCAGTACGGGACAGCCGAACACTGAAGCTTTCTTT. Its translation is CAISTGQPNTEAFF.

This clonotype appeared once. The gene calls are TRBV19 and TRBJ1-2; 8 nucleotides agree with TRBD1. The CDR3 totals 14 residues. V gave up 9 bases and J gave up 4 bases; unmatched junction bases: 10. From germline, CDR1 is LNHDA and CDR2 SQIVND (reference sequence). CDR3 region: CASSQGQVGYGYTF. CDR3 DNA: TGTGCCAGCAGCCAGGGACAGGTGGGCTATGGCTACACCTTC.

In its sample, this clonotype was seen a few times. V usage is TRBV7-9 and J usage is TRBJ2-5, with 10 bases lining up with TRBD2. Germline values: CDR1 SEHNR, CDR2 FQNEAQ (reference sequence). The CDR3 is 15 residues long. Trimming took 8 bases from V and 1 from J; bases not matched to a gene: 7. The CDR3 reads CASGHTSGTQETQYF. In nucleotides, the CDR3 is TGTGCCAGCGGGCACACTAGCGGGACCCAAGAGACCCAGTACTTC.

DNA of the CDR3: TGTGCCAGCAGCATCTTGACAGGGTGGATACAGCCCCAGCATTTT. It is translated as CASSILTGWIQPQHF. This chain links TRBV7-8 with TRBJ1-5; 7 bases line up with TRBD1. The CDR3 length is 15 residues. Germline V lookup: CDR1 SGHVS, CDR2 FQNEAQ. With V trimmed by 5 bases and J by 7 bases, 11 bases remained unmatched.

The chain has TRBV19 and TRBJ2-5; TRBD2 matches at 10 bases. With 6 bases clipped from V and 3 bases from J, the junction kept 7 bases outside the gene matches. Per the germline V gene, CDR1 is LNHDA and CDR2 is SQIVND (reference sequence). The CDR3 runs to 15 residues. CDR3 bases: TGTGCCAGTAGACTCGAGGGACTAGCGAAAGAGACCCAGTACTTC. Its protein product is CASRLEGLAKETQYF. Based on the CDR3 plus reference TRBV19 and TRBJ2-5, the full variable domain is DGGITQSPKYLFRKEGQNVTLSCEQNLNHDAMYWYRQDPGQGLRLIYYSQIVNDFQKGDIAEGYSVSREKKESFPLTVTSAQKNPTAFYLCASRLEGLAKETQYFGPGTRLLVL.

This chain uses TRBV10-3 with TRBJ2-5, with 7 bases lining up with TRBD2. The CDR3 consists of 16 residues. Trimming took 4 bases from V and 4 from J; bases not matched to a gene: 12. Germline V gives CDR1 ENHRY, CDR2 SYGVKD. As DNA, the CDR3 is TGTGCCATCAGTGGCGGGAGTGCCCCAAGGGGAGAGACCCAGTACTTC. Translated, it gives CAISGGSAPRGETQYF.

The chain uses TRBV2 and TRBJ1-1; no definite D call. This CDR3 is built from 15 residues. Deletions cut 4 bases from V and 3 bases from J, with 15 bases between. Per the germline V gene, CDR1 is SNHLY and CDR2 is FYNNEI. The chain's CDR3 is CASSAHRGWDTEAFF. The CDR3 coding sequence is TGTGCCAGCAGTGCCCACCGTGGATGGGACACTGAAGCTTTCTTT.